This record concerns one TCR beta chain sequence. This record belongs to a study of blood T cell repertoires in COVID-19. About the research overall: Acute-phase and convalescent COVID-19 samples originated in the United States, Italy and Spain.

After removal of 5 bases from V and 1 base from J, the junction contained 7 bases not matched to a gene. The germline V gene encodes CDR1 SGHNT and CDR2 YENEEA. CDR3 length: 16 amino acids. Sequencing used immunoSEQ multiplex PCR; TCRdb keeps in-frame clones, though not all of them. Among roughly 13,000 clones listed, roughly 80% were seen once. This clonotype originated in a man aged 35 to 55 with active or convalescent COVID-19. Sequencing was done on a sample of peripheral blood. V usage is TRBV11-3 and J usage is TRBJ2-3, with 9 bases that match TRBD1. The CDR3 loop reads CASSPRTGVGTDTQYF. CDR3 bases: TGTGCCAGCAGCCCAAGGACAGGGGTCGGCACAGATACGCAGTATTTT.